This TCR beta chain was sequenced for a study of shared clonotypes between healthy human individuals. Clones were sequenced by immunoSEQ multiplex PCR, and TCRdb holds only the in-frame ones, with some missing. The sample yields some 490,000 clones, around 73% seen once. This CDR3 comprises 14 residues. Germline trimming cut 3 bases from V and 2 bases from J; bases unmatched to any gene: 2. CDR1 is MDHEN, CDR2 SYDVKM, per germline. This chain links TRBV28 with TRBJ2-5; 8 bases map to TRBD1. The sample taken for sequencing was PBMCs. The TCR originated in a woman aged 40 to 50 in good health. Some clones in this sample may be carry-over from other donors' samples. CDR3 region: CASSFGDRQETQYF. The DNA for the CDR3 is TGTGCCAGCAGTTTCGGGGACAGGCAAGAGACCCAGTACTTC.